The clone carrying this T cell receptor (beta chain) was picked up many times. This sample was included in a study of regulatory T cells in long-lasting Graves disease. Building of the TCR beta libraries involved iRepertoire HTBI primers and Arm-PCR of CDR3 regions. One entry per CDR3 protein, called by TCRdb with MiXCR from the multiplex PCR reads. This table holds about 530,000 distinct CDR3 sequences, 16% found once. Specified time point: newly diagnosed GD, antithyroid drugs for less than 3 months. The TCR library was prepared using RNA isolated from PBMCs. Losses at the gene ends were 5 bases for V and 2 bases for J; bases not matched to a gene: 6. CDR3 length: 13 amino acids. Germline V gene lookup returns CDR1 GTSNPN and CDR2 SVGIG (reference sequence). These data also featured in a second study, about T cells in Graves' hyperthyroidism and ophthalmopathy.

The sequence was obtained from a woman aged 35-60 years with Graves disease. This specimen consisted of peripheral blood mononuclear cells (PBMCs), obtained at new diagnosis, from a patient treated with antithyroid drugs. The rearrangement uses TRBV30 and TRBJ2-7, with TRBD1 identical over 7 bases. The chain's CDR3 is CAWDRVGAYEQYF. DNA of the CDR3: TGTGCCTGGGACAGGGTAGGCGCCTACGAGCAGTACTTC.